Listed below are T cell receptor beta chains from one sample, sequenced in a study of blood T cell repertoires in COVID-19. Some clones are missing from TCRdb's copy, which holds only in-frame ones; the method was immunoSEQ multiplex PCR. Among some 100,000 clones, approximately 89% were seen once, and the ten largest hold about 9.9%. The sequenced sample was peripheral blood. The receptors stem from a young woman with acute or convalescent COVID-19. Both conserved end residues are part of each CDR3. The order of the fields is D gene, J gene, V gene, clone size, CDR3 DNA, CDR3 protein. The D gene is left open where the match is weak. The listing skips clone size in some rows; elsewhere it reads once, few, many or a size class.

TRBD2	TRBJ2-1	TRBV7-3	NA	TGTGCCAGCAGCCCGGGACTAGCGGTTGGCAATGAGCAGTTCTTC	CASSPGLAVGNEQFF
TRBD1	TRBJ1-1	TRBV7-3	NA	TGTGCCAGCAGCTCCTCAAGTCCGGGACAGGGTTCAGCTTTCTTT	CASSSSSPGQGSAFF
TRBD1	TRBJ1-4	TRBV5-4	few	TGTGCCAGCAGCACCGGACAGGGCCCTGATGAAAAACTGTTTTTT	CASSTGQGPDEKLFF
NA	TRBJ1-2	TRBV30	NA	TGTGCCTGGAGCGAGGCAGCTTTCCTACCCTACTATGGCTACACCTTC	CAWSEAAFLPYYGYTF
NA	TRBJ1-3	TRBV15	few	TGTGCCACCAGCAGAGATATGGGGAGTGGAAACACCATATATTTT	CATSRDMGSGNTIYF
TRBD1	TRBJ1-5	TRBV18	NA	TGTGCCAGCTCACCATCACAGGGGAGGCCTAGTGGACAGCCCCAGCATTTT	CASSPSQGRPSGQPQHF
NA	TRBJ1-5	TRBV7-8	NA	TGTGCCAGCAGCCCCGCAACTAACCTCGGCGGTCAGCCCCAGCATTTT	CASSPATNLGGQPQHF
TRBD1	TRBJ1-5	TRBV30	NA	TGTGCCTGGAGATTTAAAGGGACAGGGAAGCAGCCCCAGCATTTT	CAWRFKGTGKQPQHF
TRBD1	TRBJ2-1	TRBV11-3	once	TGTGCCAGCAGCTTATCGGGACAGTACAATGAGCAGTTCTTC	CASSLSGQYNEQFF
TRBD1	TRBJ1-4	TRBV11-2	NA	TGTGCCAGCAGCATCACAGGGGTCGGAGAAAAACTGTTTTTT	CASSITGVGEKLFF
NA	TRBJ1-3	TRBV28	once	TGTGCCAGCAGTTTAGGGGGCAGCCTATACTCTGGAAACACCATATATTTT	CASSLGGSLYSGNTIYF
NA	TRBJ1-2	TRBV5-1	NA	TGCGCCAGCGCCCCCGTTGGGGGGGTGGATGGCTACACCTTC	CASAPVGGVDGYTF
TRBD1	TRBJ1-5	TRBV15	NA	TGTGCCACCAGCCTGGAGACAGGGCCCCAGCCCCAGCATTTT	CATSLETGPQPQHF
NA	TRBJ2-2	TRBV13	NA	TGTGCCAGCAGCTTGAACAGGGCCACCGGGGAGCTGTTTTTT	CASSLNRATGELFF